The clone carrying this T cell receptor (beta chain) appeared many times. As yet, its antigen is unknown. The data belong to a study of beta chain features in type 1 diabetes. Blood was drawn once from each donor into heparinised tubes. The draws averaged around 110 mL. After removal of 4 bases from V and 5 bases from J, the junction contained 10 bases not matched to a gene. The CDR3 sequence is 15 residues long. Germline CDR1 reads MDHEN; CDR2 reads SYDVKM. Study-level findings and limits: All four CD4+ subsets from Type 1 diabetes patients carried moderately but significantly shorter TCRB CDR3s. Overrepresentation of cells with high TCR expression could result from cDNA sequencing.

Since all of the isolated RNA was reverse transcribed, expressed TCRB transcripts were what got sequenced. Sequencing used immunoSEQ multiplex PCR; TCRdb keeps in-frame clones, though not all of them. The sample carries roughly 350,000 clones, 9.6% recorded once. This clonotype originated in a man aged 30 to 45 with type 1 diabetes. The chain joins TRBV28 to TRBJ1-2, with 7 bases aligning to TRBD1. The sequencing sample was made of central memory CD4+ T cells from blood. CDR3 sequence reads: CASSSETGRGYGYTF. The CDR3 region has the DNA TGTGCCAGCAGTTCCGAGACAGGGAGAGGATATGGCTACACCTTC.